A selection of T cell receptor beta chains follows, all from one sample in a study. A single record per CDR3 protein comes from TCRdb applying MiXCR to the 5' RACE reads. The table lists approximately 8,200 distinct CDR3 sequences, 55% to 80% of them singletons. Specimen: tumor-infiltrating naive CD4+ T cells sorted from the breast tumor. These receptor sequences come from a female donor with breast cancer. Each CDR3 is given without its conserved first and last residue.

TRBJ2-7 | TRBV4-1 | ASSQGRTGAYEQY
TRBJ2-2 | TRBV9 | ASSVGDRQHTGELF
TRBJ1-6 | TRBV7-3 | ASSFGPSGNSPLH
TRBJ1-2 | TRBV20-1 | SASGEAGYGYT
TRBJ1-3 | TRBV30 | AWSLGVTGDTIY
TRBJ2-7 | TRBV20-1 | SARDFSGLANYEQY
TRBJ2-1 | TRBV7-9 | ASSFGTSGRSSYNEQF
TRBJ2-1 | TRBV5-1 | ASSLASYNEQF
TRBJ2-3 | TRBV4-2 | ASSPTGRAGRLSTDTQY
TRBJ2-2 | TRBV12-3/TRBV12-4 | ASREDRGRTGELF
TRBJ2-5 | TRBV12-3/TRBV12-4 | ASSLSASRETQY
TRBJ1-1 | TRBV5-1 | ASSWDMNTEAF